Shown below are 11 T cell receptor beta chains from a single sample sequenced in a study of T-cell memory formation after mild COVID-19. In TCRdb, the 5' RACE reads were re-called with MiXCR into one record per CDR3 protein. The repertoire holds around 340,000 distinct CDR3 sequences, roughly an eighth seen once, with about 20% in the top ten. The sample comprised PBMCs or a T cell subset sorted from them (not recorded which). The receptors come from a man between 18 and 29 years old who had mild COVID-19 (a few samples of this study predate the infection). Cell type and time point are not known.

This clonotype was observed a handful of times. DNA for the CDR3: TGTGCCACCAGTGGGGCAGGGACCTTGAACACCGGGGAGCTGTTTTTT. Protein sequence: CATSGAGTLNTGELFF. The chain has TRBV24-1 and TRBJ2-2; tentatively, D is TRBD1 or TRBD2 (5 bases each). Deletions cut 5 bases from V and 1 base from J, with 13 bases between. Germline values: CDR1 KGHDR, CDR2 SFDVKD. CDR3 size: 16 residues.

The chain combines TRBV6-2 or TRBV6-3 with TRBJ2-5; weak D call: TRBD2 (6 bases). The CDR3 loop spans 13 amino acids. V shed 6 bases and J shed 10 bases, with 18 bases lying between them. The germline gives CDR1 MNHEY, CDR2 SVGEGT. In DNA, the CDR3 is TGTGCCAGCAGGCACCCGTCAGTGGGGGGCCAGTACTTC. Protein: CASRHPSVGGQYF.

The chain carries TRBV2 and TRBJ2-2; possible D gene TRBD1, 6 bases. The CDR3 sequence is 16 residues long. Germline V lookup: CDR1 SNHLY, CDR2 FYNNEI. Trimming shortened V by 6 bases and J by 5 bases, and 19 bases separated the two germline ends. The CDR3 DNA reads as TGTGCCAGCAGCAGACTACAGGGTGCACGGACCGGGGAGCTGTTTTTT. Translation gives CASSRLQGARTGELFF.

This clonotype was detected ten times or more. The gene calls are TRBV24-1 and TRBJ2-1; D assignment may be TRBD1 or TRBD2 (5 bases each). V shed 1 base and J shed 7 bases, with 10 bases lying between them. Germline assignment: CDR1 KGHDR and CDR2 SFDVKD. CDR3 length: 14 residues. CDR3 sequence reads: CATSDFGGRNEQFF. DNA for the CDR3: TGTGCCACCAGTGATTTTGGGGGAAGAAATGAGCAGTTCTTC.

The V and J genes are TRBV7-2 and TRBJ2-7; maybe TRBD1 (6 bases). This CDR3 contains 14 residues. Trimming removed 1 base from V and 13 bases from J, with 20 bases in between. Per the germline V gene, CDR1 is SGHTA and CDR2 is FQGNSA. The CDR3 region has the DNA TGTGCCAGCAGCTTAGACTGGACAGATTCGATCGAATACGTC. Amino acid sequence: CASSLDWTDSIEYV.

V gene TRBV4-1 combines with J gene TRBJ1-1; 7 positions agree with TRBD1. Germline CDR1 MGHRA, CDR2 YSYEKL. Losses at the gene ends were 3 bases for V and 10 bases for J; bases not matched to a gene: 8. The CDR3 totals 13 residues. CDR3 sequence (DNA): TGCGCCAGCAGCCAGGCAGACAGGGCCGGAGCTTTCTTT. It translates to CASSQADRAGAFF.

The CDR3 DNA reads TGCAGCGTGGGTCGCCCGGGCTCCTACAATGAGCAGTTCTTC. Protein sequence: CSVGRPGSYNEQFF. This chain joins TRBV29-1 and TRBJ2-1; D uncertain. The CDR3 length is 14 residues. Germline CDR1 SQVTM, CDR2 ANQGSEA. V lost 6 bases, J lost 0 bases, and 12 bases lay in between.

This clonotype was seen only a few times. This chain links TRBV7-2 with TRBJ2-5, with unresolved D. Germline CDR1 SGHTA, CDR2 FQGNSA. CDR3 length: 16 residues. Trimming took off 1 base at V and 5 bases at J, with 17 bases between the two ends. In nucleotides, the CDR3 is TGTGCCAGCAGCTTAGAACTGAGAACATCCTCGGAGACCCAGTACTTC. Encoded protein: CASSLELRTSSETQYF.

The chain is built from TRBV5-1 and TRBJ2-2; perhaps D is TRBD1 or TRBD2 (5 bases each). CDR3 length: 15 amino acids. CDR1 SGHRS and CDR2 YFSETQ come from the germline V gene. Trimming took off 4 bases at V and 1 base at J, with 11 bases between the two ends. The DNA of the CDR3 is TGCGCCAGCAGCCCAGGGACCCAGAACACCGGGGAGCTGTTTTTT. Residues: CASSPGTQNTGELFF.

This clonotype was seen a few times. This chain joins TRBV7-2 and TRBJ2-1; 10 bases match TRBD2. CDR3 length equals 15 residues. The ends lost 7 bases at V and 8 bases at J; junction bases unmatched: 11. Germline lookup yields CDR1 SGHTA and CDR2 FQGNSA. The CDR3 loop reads CASTFSRLAGDEQFF. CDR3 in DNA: TGTGCCAGCACCTTTAGTCGTCTAGCGGGGGATGAGCAGTTCTTC.

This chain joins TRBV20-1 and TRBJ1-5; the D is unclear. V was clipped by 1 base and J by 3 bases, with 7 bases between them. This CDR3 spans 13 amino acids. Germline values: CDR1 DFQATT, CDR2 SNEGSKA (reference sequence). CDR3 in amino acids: CSARGDTNQPQHF. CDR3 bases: TGCAGTGCTAGAGGTGACACCAATCAGCCCCAGCATTTT.